Listed below are T cell receptor beta chains from one sample, sequenced in a study of chemoradiotherapy in HPV16-positive cancers. Measured with immunoSEQ multiplex PCR; TCRdb has only the in-frame clones, and not every one. The data contain about 6,200 clones, around 83% of them singletons. The specimen comprised tumor tissue, sampled from a patient who underwent chemoradiotherapy. These receptors came from a human donor with HPV-associated anogenital cancer. The CDR3 runs from the conserved cysteine through the conserved F or W. A D gene is named only where the DNA matches it firmly. The size field is filled for only some rows; it gives once, few, many or a size class.

v_gene	abundance	j_gene	d_gene	CDR3aa	CDR3nt
TRBV5-1	.	TRBJ2-7	.	CASSPFIRGPRNEQYF	TGCGCCAGCAGCCCCTTTATAAGAGGGCCCCGTAACGAGCAGTACTTC
TRBV18	.	TRBJ1-3	.	CASSLGTLSGNTIYF	TGTGCCAGCTCACTAGGGACACTTTCTGGAAACACCATATATTTT
TRBV29-1	.	TRBJ2-7	TRBD1	CSVDRDRANEQYF	TGCAGCGTCGACCGGGACAGGGCCAACGAGCAGTACTTC
TRBV7-9	.	TRBJ1-5	.	CASSSAGFEQPQHF	TGTGCCAGCAGCTCGGCGGGGTTCGAGCAGCCCCAGCATTTT
TRBV7-3	.	TRBJ2-2	TRBD2	CASSPLAANTGELFF	TGTGCCAGCAGCCCCCTAGCGGCGAACACCGGGGAGCTGTTTTTT
TRBV2	once	TRBJ2-3	TRBD2	CARGGEKGYGDTQYF	TGTGCCAGGGGGGGGGAGAAGGGATATGGAGATACGCAGTATTTT
TRBV5-1	.	TRBJ2-3	TRBD1	CASSPGQGAGDTQYF	TGCGCCAGCAGCCCCGGACAGGGGGCAGGTGATACGCAGTATTTT
TRBV2	.	TRBJ1-1	TRBD1	CASSADRSEAFF	TGTGCCAGCAGTGCGGACAGGTCTGAAGCTTTCTTT
TRBV10-3	.	TRBJ2-3	.	CAISESQGRTDTQYF	TGTGCCATCAGTGAGTCCCAGGGGAGGACAGATACGCAGTATTTT
TRBV6-5	.	TRBJ2-5	TRBD2	CASRSGGQETQYF	TGTGCCAGCAGATCGGGGGGGCAAGAGACCCAGTACTTC
TRBV7-2	.	TRBJ2-7	.	CASSLVGTYEQYF	TGTGCCAGCAGCTTAGTAGGAACCTACGAGCAGTACTTC
TRBV18	.	TRBJ1-5	.	CASSPTRQPQHF	TGTGCCAGCTCACCGACCAGGCAGCCCCAGCATTTT
TRBV9	.	TRBJ2-3	TRBD2	CASSVETSGRTDTQYF	TGTGCCAGCAGCGTAGAGACTAGCGGGAGGACAGATACGCAGTATTTT
TRBV7-7	.	TRBJ2-2	TRBD2	CASSPRLAGGTGELFF	TGTGCTAGCAGCCCCCGACTAGCGGGAGGCACCGGGGAGCTGTTTTTT
TRBV6-4	.	TRBJ1-1	.	CASSDSPHRKGGTEAFF	TGTGCCAGCAGTGACTCCCCACATCGGAAGGGGGGTACTGAAGCTTTCTTT
TRBV7-9	large	TRBJ2-7	.	CASEKGLSYEQYF	TGTGCCAGCGAGAAAGGACTGTCCTACGAGCAGTACTTC
TRBV2	few	TRBJ1-4	.	CASTKTDNEKLFF	TGTGCCAGCACTAAAACCGACAATGAAAAACTGTTTTTT
TRBV10-3	.	TRBJ2-1	.	CAISDIAGDNEQFF	TGTGCCATCAGTGATATAGCCGGAGACAATGAGCAGTTCTTC
TRBV2	.	TRBJ2-2	.	CASSNAGTYTGELFF	TGTGCCAGCAGTAATGCGGGGACCTACACCGGGGAGCTGTTTTTT
TRBV30	few	TRBJ2-7	.	CAGGGDTSYEQYF	TGTGCCGGTGGGGGGGACACCTCCTACGAGCAGTACTTC
TRBV27	.	TRBJ2-1	.	CASSLSLARAYNEQFF	TGTGCCAGCAGTTTATCCCTAGCGCGCGCCTACAATGAGCAGTTCTTC
TRBV29-1	once	TRBJ1-4	.	CSVGTTNEKLFF	TGCAGCGTTGGAACAACTAATGAAAAACTGTTTTTT
TRBV19	.	TRBJ1-5	.	CASLLLGRGGQPQHF	TGTGCCAGTCTCCTACTTGGGAGGGGAGGTCAGCCCCAGCATTTT
TRBV27	.	TRBJ1-5	TRBD1	CASSRTGVYQPQHF	TGTGCCAGCAGCCGCACAGGGGTGTATCAGCCCCAGCATTTT
TRBV5-6	.	TRBJ2-7	TRBD2	CASSRDSAGGNPYEQYF	TGTGCCAGCAGCCGCGACTCGGCGGGGGGAAATCCCTACGAGCAGTACTTC
TRBV4-1	.	TRBJ1-5	.	CASSQGHPAGQPQHF	TGCGCCAGCAGCCAGGGACATCCAGCTGGGCAGCCCCAGCATTTT
TRBV29-1	.	TRBJ2-7	TRBD1	CSARTGPYEQYF	TGCAGCGCCCGGACAGGGCCCTACGAGCAGTACTTC
TRBV25-1	.	TRBJ2-1	TRBD2	CASALAANEQFF	TGTGCCTCGGCACTAGCGGCCAATGAGCAGTTCTTC
TRBV27	.	TRBJ2-7	.	CASRGLSYEQYF	TGTGCCAGCAGAGGCTTGTCCTACGAGCAGTACTTC
TRBV5-4	.	TRBJ2-6	.	CASSLPPGGANVLTF	TGTGCCAGCAGCTTACCTCCGGGAGGGGCCAACGTCCTGACTTTC
TRBV30	.	TRBJ1-5	.	CAWSDHPQGFLSGSNQPQHF	TGTGCCTGGAGTGACCACCCGCAGGGTTTTCTGAGCGGGAGCAATCAGCCCCAGCATTTT
TRBV5-1	.	TRBJ2-3	.	CASSLDSSGTDTQYF	TGCGCCAGCAGCTTGGATTCATCAGGCACAGATACGCAGTATTTT
TRBV29-1	.	TRBJ2-2	.	CSVVRGDTGELFF	TGCAGCGTTGTGAGAGGTGACACCGGGGAGCTGTTTTTT
TRBV29-1	.	TRBJ2-2	TRBD2	CSVPTSGGAGGELFF	TGCAGCGTGCCGACTAGCGGGGGGGCTGGCGGGGAGCTGTTTTTT
TRBV4-2	.	TRBJ1-1	.	CASSQQDLNTEAFF	TGTGCCAGCAGCCAACAAGATCTGAACACTGAAGCTTTCTTT
TRBV10-2	few	TRBJ1-2	TRBD1	CASSEQGNGYTF	TGCGCCAGCAGCGAACAGGGGAATGGCTACACCTTC
TRBV6-5	.	TRBJ1-4	TRBD1	CASRGLGQGNEKLFF	TGTGCCAGCAGAGGGTTGGGACAGGGAAATGAAAAACTGTTTTTT
TRBV6-1	few	TRBJ2-7	TRBD2	CASSGGPYMTYEQYF	TGTGCCAGCTCGGGGGGGCCTTACATGACCTACGAGCAGTACTTC
TRBV5-6	.	TRBJ1-1	.	CASSFAETADEAFF	TGTGCCAGCAGCTTTGCCGAGACAGCGGATGAAGCTTTCTTT
TRBV25-1	.	TRBJ2-2	TRBD1	CASSESPDRDLLGELFF	TGTGCCAGCAGTGAATCCCCGGACAGGGATTTACTCGGGGAGCTGTTTTTT
TRBV30	.	TRBJ1-3	.	CAWTKGQSRGNTIYF	TGTGCCTGGACTAAAGGCCAGAGTCGTGGAAACACCATATATTTT
TRBV15	.	TRBJ1-3	.	CATSRDKLSGNTIYF	TGTGCCACCAGCAGAGATAAACTCTCTGGAAACACCATATATTTT
TRBV28	few	TRBJ1-6	.	CASSHPTQNSPLHF	TGTGCCAGCAGTCACCCTACCCAAAATTCACCCCTCCACTTT
TRBV5-8	.	TRBJ2-2	.	CASSLRNTGELFF	TGTGCCAGCAGCTTGCGGAACACCGGGGAGCTGTTTTTT
TRBV6-1	.	TRBJ2-3	TRBD1	CASSLSTGGADTQYF	TGTGCCAGCAGTCTTTCGACAGGGGGCGCAGATACGCAGTATTTT
TRBV5-4	.	TRBJ1-2	.	CASSLWGLHYGYTF	TGTGCCAGCAGCTTGTGGGGCCTACACTATGGCTACACCTTC
TRBV2	.	TRBJ2-1	TRBD1	CASSKDRVNEQFF	TGTGCCAGCAGCAAGGACAGGGTAAATGAGCAGTTCTTC
TRBV5-8	.	TRBJ1-1	.	CASSKKGENTEAFF	TGTGCCAGCAGCAAAAAGGGGGAGAACACTGAAGCTTTCTTT
TRBV27	.	TRBJ1-1	TRBD1	CASSRGDSFNEAFF	TGTGCCAGCAGTCGAGGGGACAGTTTTAATGAAGCTTTCTTT
TRBV7-9	.	TRBJ1-5	TRBD1	CASSLGTGYQPQHF	TGTGCCAGCAGCTTAGGGACAGGGTATCAGCCCCAGCATTTT
TRBV6-1	.	TRBJ2-7	.	CASSSTSSYEQYF	TGTGCCAGCAGCTCGACTAGCTCCTACGAGCAGTACTTC
TRBV27	.	TRBJ2-6	.	CASSYLAGGANVLTF	TGTGCCAGCAGTTACCTAGCTGGTGGGGCCAACGTCCTGACTTTC
TRBV7-9	.	TRBJ2-7	.	CASSSRGRYYEQYF	TGTGCCAGCAGCTCCCGGGGGAGGTACTACGAGCAGTACTTC
TRBV28	.	TRBJ1-1	TRBD1	CASSPRGQGSTEAFF	TGTGCCAGCAGTCCCCGCGGACAGGGGAGCACTGAAGCTTTCTTT
TRBV6-1	.	TRBJ2-7	TRBD1	CASSEDRDSPYEQYF	TGTGCCAGCAGTGAAGACCGGGACAGCCCCTACGAGCAGTACTTC
TRBV5-1	.	TRBJ2-1	.	CASSLQGLGEQFF	TGCGCCAGCAGCTTGCAGGGTTTGGGTGAGCAGTTCTTC
TRBV6-5	.	TRBJ1-1	TRBD1	CASSYRGQGEAFF	TGTGCCAGCAGTTACCGCGGACAGGGAGAAGCTTTCTTT
TRBV25-1	once	TRBJ2-1	TRBD2	CASSEGLADYNEQFF	TGTGCCAGCAGTGAAGGACTAGCGGACTACAATGAGCAGTTCTTC